This T cell receptor beta chain was sequenced for a study of T cell clonotyping in hematopoietic cell transplantation. J lost 7 bases, V lost 4 bases, and 9 bases had no gene match. Germline lookup yields CDR1 SGDLS and CDR2 YYNGEE. The CDR3 consists of 15 residues. Libraries were prepared by immunoSEQ multiplex PCR; TCRdb keeps only in-frame clonotypes and omits some of them. The data contain a few thousand clones, approximately 76% of them singletons. Sample: peripheral blood mononuclear cells, taken 100 days after allogeneic stem cell transplant. The source of this sequence is a male patient aged 45-60 years who had an allogeneic stem cell transplant from an unrelated donor, so the T cells may come from the graft donor. Some clones in this sample may be carry-over from other donors' samples. The chain joins TRBV9 to TRBJ2-4; 9 nucleotides agree with TRBD1. The chain's CDR3 is CASSPRGGTGNIQYF. The CDR3 DNA reads TGTGCCAGCAGCCCCCGCGGAGGGACAGGGAACATTCAGTACTTC.